This T cell receptor (beta chain) emerged from a study of T cell responses to AZD1222 COVID-19 vaccine. Findings and caveats of the study: Clonal diversity was possibly underestimated, and the donors were mostly white British, with more females. Spike-specific TCR breadth and depth grew following two AZD1222 doses. Vaccine-associated CD4 TCRs ranged over spike, dominating at 160-218 and 743-854.

The CDR3 covers 14 residues. J was trimmed by 8 bases and V by 0 bases; bases with no gene match: 1. Germline assignment: CDR1 SGDLS and CDR2 YYNGEE. Using immunoSEQ multiplex PCR, the repertoire was profiled, and TCRdb retains in-frame clones only, with some absent. The sample shows under 200,000 clones, roughly 94% of them seen only once. As concerns this clone: Its specificity is unknown.

The sequencing used peripheral blood, collected 28 days after the second AZD1222 dose. This sequence was found in an adult who received the AZD1222 COVID-19 vaccine. The J gene is TRBJ2-1, the V gene TRBV9; TRBD1 matches at 11 bases. In nucleotides, the CDR3 is TGTGCCAGCAGCGTAGAGGGACAGGGGGATGAGCAGTTCTTC. Protein: CASSVEGQGDEQFF.